Below, 32 T cell receptor beta chains from the same sample are listed, as sequenced in a study of OX40 agonist ivuxolimab in advanced cancers. Libraries were built with the immunoSEQ multiplex PCR assay. The table comes from immuneACCESS by way of TCRdb, which keeps in-frame sequences with V and J called. Part of the clones is missing from these tables; in studies checked, under half for an unresolved V gene and the rest for unknown reasons. This sample is represented by almost 80,000 clones; just under 85% of them were singletons. The ten top clones hold 25% of the sample. Specimen: CD4+ or CD8+ T cells sorted from blood, collected in a trial of the OX40 agonist ivuxolimab. All receptors derive from an adult with an advanced solid tumor such as melanoma, head and neck, liver or kidney cancer.

This rearrangement joins TRBV7-2 to TRBJ2-5, with D possibly being TRBD1 (6 bases). V lost 6 bases to trimming and J lost 1 base, with 12 bases between them. This CDR3 comprises 14 residues. Germline CDR1 is SGHTA and CDR2 is FQGNSA. The CDR3 nucleotides are TGTGCCAGCAGGGGAAGGGGGTCCCAAGAGACCCAGTACTTC. Protein product: CASRGRGSQETQYF.

The chain employs TRBV5-1 and TRBJ2-5; 9 bases align to TRBD1. The CDR3 covers 16 residues. The junction had 8 bases not matched to a gene; V was cut back by 4 bases and J by 1 base. The germline gives CDR1 SGHRS, CDR2 YFSETQ. Written as DNA, the CDR3 is TGCGCCAGCAGCCACGGACAGGGGATGGTCCAAGAGACCCAGTACTTC. Its translation is CASSHGQGMVQETQYF.

The chain couples TRBV5-4 to TRBJ2-3; D is perhaps TRBD2 (6 bases). Germline V lookup: CDR1 SGHNT, CDR2 YYREEE (reference sequence). V was cut by 10 bases and J by 0 bases, with 18 bases left in between. The CDR3 is 15 residues long. CDR3 in DNA: TGTGCCGCGTCATTAGGAGGGTCTAGCACAGATACGCAGTATTTT. It is translated as CAASLGGSSTDTQYF.

This chain links TRBV10-1 with TRBJ2-5; D not resolved. The CDR3 runs to 13 residues. The V end was cut by 6 bases, the J end by 2 bases, with 10 bases between. CDR1 and CDR2 from the germline V gene are WNHNN and SYGVQD (reference sequence). In nucleotides, the CDR3 is TGCGCCAGCAGCGCCCTCGGTCAAGAGACCCAGTACTTC. It codes for CASSALGQETQYF.

The chain is built from TRBV28 and TRBJ1-2; unclear D gene. The germline CDR1 and CDR2 sequences are MDHEN and SYDVKM. Trimming removed 6 bases at V and 4 bases at J, with 12 bases between. CDR3 length: 13 residues. In DNA, the CDR3 is TGTGCCAGCAGCATGCCTTACCCCTATGGCTACACCTTC. It encodes CASSMPYPYGYTF.

The chain combines TRBV10-3 with TRBJ2-6; D remains ambiguous. Germline V CDR1 and CDR2: ENHRY, SYGVKD. The V gene lost 8 bases and the J gene lost 0 bases, with 5 bases spanning the gap. The CDR3 contains 13 residues. This CDR3 is CAIWRSGANVLTF. The DNA of the CDR3 is TGTGCCATCTGGCGCTCTGGGGCCAACGTCCTGACTTTC.

This clone was observed a handful of times. The V gene is TRBV30, the J gene TRBJ1-2, with no clear D. With 0 bases removed from V and 4 bases from J, the gap between germline ends came to 6 bases. Per the germline V gene, CDR1 is GTSNPN and CDR2 is SVGIG (reference sequence). The length of the CDR3 is 12 residues. The CDR3 bases are TGTGCCTGGAGTGTATCCCTCTATGGCTACACCTTC. As protein: CAWSVSLYGYTF.

The genes are TRBV19 and TRBJ2-5, with 9 bases aligning to TRBD1. Per germline, CDR1 LNHDA and CDR2 SQIVND (reference sequence). The CDR3 length is 13 residues. The trim removed 9 bases at V and 11 bases at J, leaving 13 bases unmatched. The CDR3 here is CASGGQGSIEQYF. The CDR3 region has the DNA TGTGCCAGCGGTGGACAGGGGTCGATAGAGCAGTACTTC. The complete variable domain, with remaining parts taken from reference TRBV19 and TRBJ2-5, reads DGGITQSPKYLFRKEGQNVTLSCEQNLNHDAMYWYRQDPGQGLRLIYYSQIVNDFQKGDIAEGYSVSREKKESFPLTVTSAQKNPTAFYLCASGGQGSIEQYFGPGTRLLVL.

J is TRBJ2-3 and V is TRBV10-3; TRBD2 is a possible D gene (6 bases). CDR3 length: 15 amino acids. The germline V gene encodes CDR1 ENHRY and CDR2 SYGVKD. The V gene lost 2 bases and the J gene lost 3 bases, with 12 bases spanning the gap. CDR3 nucleotide sequence: TGTGCCATCAGTGAGCGGGAGTGGAGTACAGATACGCAGTATTTT. Protein sequence: CAISEREWSTDTQYF.

This chain connects TRBV4-3 to TRBJ2-3; 8 bases fit TRBD2. J gave up 5 bases and V 0 bases, and 4 bases lay outside the gene matches. CDR1 and CDR2 from the germline V gene are LGHNA and YSLEER. The CDR3 loop spans 15 amino acids. Here the CDR3 DNA reads TGCGCCAGCAGCCAAGATCCCGGGACTAGAGATACGCAGTATTTT. It specifies CASSQDPGTRDTQYF.

The chain uses TRBV18 and TRBJ2-6, with 9 bases fitting TRBD1. The germline V gene encodes CDR1 KGHSH and CDR2 LQKENI. The CDR3 is made up of 18 amino acids. V gave up 3 bases and J gave up 4 bases; unmatched junction bases: 10. Here the CDR3 DNA reads TGTGCCAGCTCACCTCGACAGGGGGTAGGGTCCGGGGCCAACGTCCTGACTTTC. It codes for CASSPRQGVGSGANVLTF. The full variable domain, its missing parts supplied by reference TRBV18 and TRBJ2-6, is NAGVMQNPRHLVRRRGQEARLRCSPMKGHSHVYWYRQLPEEGLKFMVYLQKENIIDESGMPKERFSAEFPKEGPSILRIQQVVRGDSAAYFCASSPRQGVGSGANVLTFGAGSRLTVL.

The J gene is TRBJ1-6, the V gene TRBV7-9; no reliable D call. The CDR3 length is 15 residues. Per the germline V gene, CDR1 is SEHNR and CDR2 is FQNEAQ (reference sequence). V lost 1 base and J lost 10, with 14 bases in between. The CDR3 spells CASSLVGPGKSPLHF. For the CDR3, the DNA is TGTGCCAGCAGCTTAGTAGGGCCCGGAAAGTCACCCCTCCACTTT.

The chain carries TRBV7-6 and TRBJ1-1, with D hard to call. The CDR3 length is 14 residues. The V gene's germline CDR1 is SGHVS and CDR2 FNYEAQ. V dropped 3 bases and J dropped 3 bases, with 11 bases sitting between them. The CDR3 nucleotides read TGTGCCAGCAGCTTGCGTCACCGGGACACTGAAGCTTTCTTT. It yields the protein CASSLRHRDTEAFF.

The V and J genes are TRBV18 and TRBJ2-1; D is perhaps TRBD2 (5 bases). The CDR3 has 13 amino acids. Germline-derived CDR1 and CDR2 are KGHSH and LQKENI. V lost 4 bases and J 9 bases, leaving 13 bases between the germline ends. CDR3 nucleotide sequence: TGTGCCAGCTCACTTGGTGACCGGGGTGAGCAGTTCTTC. Its protein is CASSLGDRGEQFF.

The J gene is TRBJ2-1, the V gene TRBV12-5; the D call may be TRBD1 or TRBD2 (5 bases each). Trimming left V 1 base short and J 9 bases short, with 10 bases between. The CDR3 spans 13 residues. Germline values: CDR1 LGHNT, CDR2 FRNRAP. The CDR3 nucleotides are TGTGCTAGTGGTTTGGGACAGAGGGGTGAGCAGTTCTTC. This gives the protein CASGLGQRGEQFF.

The V call is TRBV5-1, the J call TRBJ2-7; 7 positions agree with TRBD1. Germline lookup yields CDR1 SGHRS and CDR2 YFSETQ. Trimming took 4 bases from V and 0 from J; bases not matched to a gene: 4. The CDR3 has 14 amino acids. CDR3 amino acids: CASSKAGGSYEQYF. The CDR3 coding sequence is TGCGCCAGCAGCAAGGCAGGGGGCTCCTACGAGCAGTACTTC.

The chain links TRBV10-3 to TRBJ1-1; weak D call: TRBD1 (6 bases). The CDR3 is made up of 15 amino acids. Trimming removed 0 bases at V and 3 bases at J, with 11 bases between. The germline CDR1 and CDR2 sequences are ENHRY and SYGVKD. The CDR3 spells CAISESGGEDTEAFF. DNA of the CDR3: TGTGCCATCAGTGAGTCAGGGGGGGAGGACACTGAAGCTTTCTTT.

The J gene is TRBJ1-5, the V gene TRBV4-3; D gene uncertain. Deletions cut 0 bases from V and 0 bases from J, with 6 bases between. Germline-derived CDR1 and CDR2 are LGHNA and YSLEER. The CDR3 spans 15 residues. CDR3 in amino acids: CASSQEEGSNQPQHF. DNA for the CDR3: TGCGCCAGCAGCCAAGAAGAGGGTAGCAATCAGCCCCAGCATTTT.

Only one count was recorded for this clone. The same CDR3 also results from other DNA sequences found in this sample. The CDR3 DNA follows: TGCGCCAGCAGCACGGACGGCTACGAGCAGTACTTC. This codes for CASSTDGYEQYF. J is TRBJ2-7 and V is TRBV5-1; D gene unclear. Trimming removed 4 bases at V and 3 bases at J, with 8 bases between. The length of the CDR3 is 12 residues. The V gene's germline CDR1 is SGHRS and CDR2 YFSETQ.

This rearrangement joins TRBV7-2 to TRBJ2-5; D gene ambiguous. V was shortened by 2 bases and J by 0 bases, with 10 bases between the two germline ends. The CDR3 consists of 15 residues. Germline CDR1 reads SGHTA; CDR2 reads FQGNSA. CDR3 sequence reads: CASSLIGHNQETQYF. The DNA of the CDR3 is TGTGCCAGCAGCTTAATAGGGCATAACCAAGAGACCCAGTACTTC.

V is TRBV5-4 and J is TRBJ2-5; weak D call: TRBD2 (6 bases). The germline V gene has CDR1 SGHNT and CDR2 YYREEE (reference sequence). The CDR3 runs to 14 residues. With 1 base removed from V and 7 bases from J, the gap between germline ends came to 14 bases. The CDR3 protein is CASSLNAGSGTQYF. CDR3 coding DNA: TGTGCCAGCAGCTTGAATGCGGGGTCAGGGACCCAGTACTTC.

This chain connects TRBV6-6 to TRBJ1-1; the D is unclear. CDR1 is MNHNY, CDR2 SVGAGI, per germline (reference sequence). This CDR3 is built from 13 residues. V lost 6 bases to trimming and J lost 3 bases, with 11 bases between them. This CDR3 reads CASSEGRDTEAFF. In DNA, the CDR3 is TGTGCCAGCAGCGAGGGTAGGGACACTGAAGCTTTCTTT.

The gene calls are TRBV19 and TRBJ1-2, with 8 bases lining up with TRBD1. The CDR3 contains 15 residues. Germline CDR1 is LNHDA and CDR2 is SQIVND (reference sequence). V lost 0 bases to trimming and J lost 8 bases; unmatched junction nucleotides: 8. This CDR3 is CASSIDRAGGVGYTF. DNA for the CDR3: TGTGCCAGTAGTATAGATAGGGCAGGGGGCGTCGGCTACACCTTC.

The rearrangement links TRBV4-1 to TRBJ2-7; TRBD2 is a possible D gene (5 bases). The germline gives CDR1 MGHRA, CDR2 YSYEKL. V lost 6 bases to trimming and J lost 4 bases, with 19 bases between them. The CDR3 length is 15 residues. The CDR3 DNA follows: TGCGCCAGCAGTCCTACCGATACTAGAGGATACGAGCAGTACTTC. Amino acids: CASSPTDTRGYEQYF.

The CDR3 coding sequence is TGTGCCAGCAGCAAAGTAGATTGGACGAAACAGGGAGGAAACACCATATATTTT. Translating gives CASSKVDWTKQGGNTIYF. The chain recombines TRBV21-1 with TRBJ1-3; the D call TRBD1 from the table was never checked on the DNA. TRBV21-1 is a listed pseudogene. The CDR3 sequence is 18 residues long.

The chain uses TRBV19 and TRBJ1-1; D remains ambiguous. The CDR3 totals 13 residues. Germline CDR1 reads LNHDA; CDR2 reads SQIVND (reference sequence). Trimming shortened V by 5 bases and J by 5 bases, and 12 bases separated the two germline ends. The CDR3 bases are TGTGCCAGTAGTCGTGGGCAGCGAACTGAAGCTTTCTTT. Amino acids: CASSRGQRTEAFF.

This rearrangement joins TRBV2 to TRBJ2-1; TRBD2 agrees at 11 bases. This CDR3 has 15 amino acids. The germline V gene has CDR1 SNHLY and CDR2 FYNNEI. V was pared by 6 bases and J by 10 bases, with 11 bases of the junction left unmatched. The CDR3 protein is CASRIVAGGLGEQFF. CDR3 coding DNA: TGTGCCAGCAGGATAGTAGCGGGAGGGCTAGGGGAGCAGTTCTTC.

CDR3 bases: TGTGCCAGCAGCTCAAGGGGCTACGAGCAGTACTTC. This sequence encodes CASSSRGYEQYF. The chain combines TRBV27 with TRBJ2-7, with D possibly TRBD1 on 5 matching bases. This CDR3 region has 12 residues. Germline V lookup: CDR1 MNHEY, CDR2 SMNVEV (reference sequence). V shed 6 bases and J shed 3 bases, with 9 bases lying between them.

This clone was counted between two and nine times. This chain joins TRBV7-8 and TRBJ1-6, with unresolved D. V dropped 1 base and J dropped 12 bases, with 7 bases sitting between them. The CDR3 is 12 residues long. CDR1 SGHVS and CDR2 FQNEAQ come from the germline V gene. Here the CDR3 DNA reads TGTGCCAGCAGCTTAGTACGCGGACCCCTCCACTTT. Protein sequence: CASSLVRGPLHF.

This clone was seen just once. The chain is built from TRBV7-2 and TRBJ2-5, with 7 bases aligning to TRBD1. CDR1 is SGHTA, CDR2 FQGNSA, per germline. This CDR3 region has 15 residues. J was trimmed by 4 bases and V by 2 bases; bases with no gene match: 7. The CDR3 DNA is TGTGCCAGCAGCTTACAGGGACAGATATTAGAGACCCAGTACTTC. Translating it yields CASSLQGQILETQYF.

The count of this clone is one. V is TRBV9 and J is TRBJ2-5; 7 positions match TRBD1. The DNA end lines up better with TRBJ2-7; the J call may be wrong. The CDR3 is 13 amino acids. The germline CDR1 and CDR2 sequences are SGDLS and YYNGEE. The DNA of the CDR3 is TGTGCCTCCGGGACAGAGAGCTCCTACGAGCAGTACTTC. Its protein product is CASGTESSYEQYF.

J is TRBJ2-1 and V is TRBV29-1; D may be TRBD1 (5 bases). This CDR3 is 13 amino acids long. From germline, CDR1 is SQVTM and CDR2 ANQGSEA. V lost 4 bases and J lost 10, with 17 bases in between. The CDR3 coding sequence is TGCAGCGTTGCGGCTCTAGGGGTCTCGGAGCAGTTCTTC. Translated, it gives CSVAALGVSEQFF.